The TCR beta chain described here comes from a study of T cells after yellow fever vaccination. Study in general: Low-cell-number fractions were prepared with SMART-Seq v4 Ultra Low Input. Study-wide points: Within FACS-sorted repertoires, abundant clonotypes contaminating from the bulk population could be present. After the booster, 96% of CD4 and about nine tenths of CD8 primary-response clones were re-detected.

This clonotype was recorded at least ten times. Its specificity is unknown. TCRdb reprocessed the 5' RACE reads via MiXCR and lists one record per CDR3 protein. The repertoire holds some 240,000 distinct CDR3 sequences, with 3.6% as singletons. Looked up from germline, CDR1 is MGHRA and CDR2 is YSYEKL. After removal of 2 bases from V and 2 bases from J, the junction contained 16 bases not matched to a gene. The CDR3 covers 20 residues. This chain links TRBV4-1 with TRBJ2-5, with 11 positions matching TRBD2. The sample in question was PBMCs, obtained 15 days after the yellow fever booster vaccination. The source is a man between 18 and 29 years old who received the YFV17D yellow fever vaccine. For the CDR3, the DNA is TGCGCCAGCAGCCAAATAGGTGGAGAGACTAGCGGGGAGCCACAAGAGACCCAGTACTTC. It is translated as CASSQIGGETSGEPQETQYF.